One sample yielded the 21 T cell receptor beta chains listed below, sequenced in a study of T cell responses to AZD1222 COVID-19 vaccine. Profiling relied on immunoSEQ multiplex PCR, and the TCRdb table lists in-frame clones only, not all of them. The table shows about 130,000 clones, with 90% occurring only once. This specimen was peripheral blood, taken on day 0 of AZD1222 vaccination. Source of these receptors: an adult in good health.

The rearrangement links TRBV12-5 to TRBJ2-7, with 7 bases aligning to TRBD2. The J segment lost 0 bases and the V segment lost 2 bases, leaving 10 bases of the junction unmatched. Germline CDR1 reads LGHNT; CDR2 reads FRNRAP. The CDR3 covers 17 residues. For the CDR3, the DNA is TGTGCTAGTGGTTTGTCCCCCAGCGGGGCCAGCTCCTACGAGCAGTACTTC. Its translation is CASGLSPSGASSYEQYF.

V and J are TRBV18 and TRBJ1-1, with unresolved D. V was shortened by 3 bases and J by 1 base, with 12 bases between the two germline ends. The germline CDR1 and CDR2 sequences are KGHSH and LQKENI. This CDR3 spans 15 amino acids. CDR3 in amino acids: CASSPPVGWNTEAFF. The CDR3 coding sequence is TGTGCCAGCTCACCCCCCGTGGGGTGGAACACTGAAGCTTTCTTT.

This rearrangement joins TRBV24-1 to TRBJ2-7, with TRBD1 matching 8 bases. The CDR3 length is 16 residues. Germline CDR1 is KGHDR and CDR2 is SFDVKD. V lost 4 bases to trimming and J lost 1 base; unmatched junction nucleotides: 8. CDR3 loop: CATSDPRTGRSYEQYF. The CDR3 DNA reads as TGTGCCACCAGTGACCCCCGGACAGGGAGGTCCTACGAGCAGTACTTC.

This sequence joins TRBV4-3 and TRBJ2-7; a weak D match, TRBD2 (6 bases). The CDR3 sequence is 16 residues long. V lost 0 bases, J lost 5 bases, and 17 bases lay in between. Per germline, CDR1 LGHNA and CDR2 YSLEER. The chain's CDR3 is CASSQEGRLGKHEQYF. The CDR3 coding sequence is TGCGCCAGCAGCCAAGAAGGGAGACTAGGAAAACACGAGCAGTACTTC.

The V gene is TRBV6-2 or TRBV6-3, the J gene TRBJ1-1, with D possibly TRBD1 on 5 matching bases. This CDR3 is built from 14 residues. Trimming stripped 5 bases from V and 5 bases from J, with 15 bases between. Germline lookup yields CDR1 MNHEY and CDR2 SVGEGT. The CDR3 protein is CASSARERGTEAFF. The CDR3 DNA reads as TGTGCCAGCAGTGCCAGGGAGAGGGGAACTGAAGCTTTCTTT.

The chain recombines TRBV4-3 with TRBJ1-1; TRBD1 matches at 8 bases. This CDR3 comprises 16 residues. Germline assignment: CDR1 LGHNA and CDR2 YSLEER. V lost 0 bases to trimming and J lost 2 bases; unmatched junction nucleotides: 5. The CDR3 DNA follows: TGCGCCAGCAGCCAAGATCCGACAGGGGCTAACACTGAAGCTTTCTTT. It codes for CASSQDPTGANTEAFF.

This clone was counted once. J is TRBJ1-6 and V is TRBV7-2, with 7 bases identical to TRBD1. CDR3 length: 18 residues. In germline, CDR1 is SGHTA, CDR2 FQGNSA. J gave up 4 bases and V 0 bases, and 9 bases lay outside the gene matches. The CDR3 here is CASSLAFQGGHYNSPLHF. In nucleotides, the CDR3 is TGTGCCAGCAGCTTAGCTTTCCAGGGGGGGCATTATAATTCACCCCTCCACTTT.

The J gene is TRBJ1-5, the V gene TRBV29-1, with D hard to call. The CDR3 runs 16 residues. Trimming took 4 bases from V and 3 from J, leaving 19 bases between them. Germline-derived CDR1 and CDR2 are SQVTM and ANQGSEA. For the CDR3, the DNA is TGCAGCGTTGTGGAAGGAAGGACTGACGTCAATCAGCCCCAGCATTTT. This gives the protein CSVVEGRTDVNQPQHF. The full variable domain, completed using reference TRBV29-1 and TRBJ1-5, is SAVISQKPSRDICQRGTSLTIQCQVDSQVTMMFWYRQQPGQSLTLIATANQGSEATYESGFVIDKFPISRPNLTFSTLTVSNMSPEDSSIYLCSVVEGRTDVNQPQHFGDGTRLSIL.

The chain carries TRBV18 and TRBJ2-1, with 11 bases lining up with TRBD2. J gave up 5 bases and V 2 bases, and 5 bases lay outside the gene matches. There are 16 residues in the CDR3. Germline loops: CDR1 KGHSH, CDR2 LQKENI. CDR3: CASSPWNSGGDNEQFF. CDR3 sequence (DNA): TGTGCCAGCTCACCATGGAATAGCGGGGGGGACAATGAGCAGTTCTTC.

The J gene is TRBJ1-5, the V gene TRBV19, with D possibly being TRBD1 (6 bases). This CDR3 region has 15 residues. V lost 10 bases, J lost 4 bases, and 20 bases lay in between. CDR1 is LNHDA, CDR2 SQIVND, per germline (reference sequence). The DNA of the CDR3 is TGTGCCACTCGGACAGAAAATTTAGATAATCAGCCCCAGCATTTT. Amino acid sequence: CATRTENLDNQPQHF.

J is TRBJ1-5 and V is TRBV5-6, with a weak D call TRBD1 (5 bases). Looked up from germline, CDR1 is SGHDT and CDR2 is YYEEEE. Trimming took off 0 bases at V and 4 bases at J, with 14 bases between the two ends. The CDR3 is 16 residues long. The CDR3 sequence: CASSLDQGRGNQPQHF. The CDR3 DNA reads TGTGCCAGCAGCTTGGATCAGGGAAGGGGAAATCAGCCCCAGCATTTT.

The V gene is TRBV24-1, the J gene TRBJ1-2; D call uncertain. With 0 bases removed from V and 10 bases from J, the gap between germline ends came to 5 bases. CDR3 length: 11 amino acids. Germline V CDR1 and CDR2: KGHDR, SFDVKD. Written as DNA, the CDR3 is TGTGCCACCAGTGATTTGGGCACCTACACCTTC. Amino acids: CATSDLGTYTF.

The rearrangement links TRBV9 to TRBJ2-2; D is possibly TRBD2 (5 bases). The CDR3 has 14 amino acids. Looked up from germline, CDR1 is SGDLS and CDR2 is YYNGEE. Trimming took 0 bases from V and 5 from J, leaving 8 bases between them. CDR3 residues: CASSVELGTGELFF. For the CDR3, the DNA is TGTGCCAGCAGCGTAGAACTAGGGACCGGGGAGCTGTTTTTT.

The rearrangement links TRBV6-4 to TRBJ2-2; D possibly corresponds to TRBD1 (6 bases). This CDR3 region has 13 residues. Germline V lookup: CDR1 MRHNA, CDR2 SNTAGT. Trimming stripped 5 bases from V and 6 bases from J, with 10 bases between. As DNA, the CDR3 is TGTGCCAGCAGTTCAGGGGAAGCCGGGGAGCTGTTTTTT. It encodes CASSSGEAGELFF.

The V call is TRBV6-6, the J call TRBJ1-2; D unresolved. The CDR3 is 15 residues long. Germline V CDR1 and CDR2: MNHNY, SVGAGI (reference sequence). V was trimmed by 0 bases and J by 6 bases, leaving 14 bases between them. The CDR3 region is CASSYSDGYGNGYTF. CDR3 in DNA: TGTGCCAGCAGTTACTCTGACGGATACGGAAATGGCTACACCTTC.

V is TRBV4-2 and J is TRBJ2-3; D may be TRBD2 (5 bases). The CDR3 consists of 16 residues. Germline V gene lookup returns CDR1 LGHNA and CDR2 YNFKEQ. V was cut by 1 base and J by 0 bases, with 11 bases left in between. CDR3 residues: CASSQVAAASTDTQYF. CDR3 in DNA: TGTGCCAGCAGCCAAGTGGCAGCGGCTAGCACAGATACGCAGTATTTT.

This chain joins TRBV3-1 (or the pseudogene TRBV3-2) and TRBJ2-1, with D possibly being TRBD1 or TRBD2 (5 bases each). This CDR3 contains 16 residues. Germline values: CDR1 LGHDT, CDR2 YNNKEL (reference sequence). V lost 4 bases to trimming and J lost 0 bases, with 13 bases between them. In DNA, the CDR3 is TGTGCCAGCAGCCTTCCGGGGCGGAGCTCCTACAATGAGCAGTTCTTC. Encoded protein: CASSLPGRSSYNEQFF.

The chain carries TRBV10-1 and TRBJ2-7; D gene uncertain. Trimming took off 3 bases at V and 2 bases at J, with 11 bases between the two ends. The CDR3 has 14 amino acids. The V gene's germline CDR1 is WNHNN and CDR2 SYGVQD (reference sequence). The CDR3, as DNA: TGCGCCAGCAGTGAAACAACCCATCCCTACGAGCAGTACTTC. It translates to CASSETTHPYEQYF.

This clone was found a few times. The chain employs TRBV7-8 and TRBJ1-2; TRBD1 might be the D (5 bases). The V gene's germline CDR1 is SGHVS and CDR2 FQNEAQ. This CDR3 contains 14 residues. Trimming took off 5 bases at V and 5 bases at J, with 15 bases between the two ends. The CDR3 loop reads CASSVTGTDYGYTF. DNA for the CDR3: TGTGCCAGCAGCGTAACCGGGACGGATTATGGCTACACCTTC.

The V call is TRBV28, the J call TRBJ1-2; 9 nucleotides agree with TRBD1. CDR3 size: 15 residues. Germline loops: CDR1 MDHEN, CDR2 SYDVKM. The junction had 9 bases not matched to a gene; V was cut back by 5 bases and J by 5 bases. CDR3 sequence (DNA): TGTGCCAGCAGTCCACAACAGGGGGCGCGGTATGGCTACACCTTC. Its protein is CASSPQQGARYGYTF.

The V and J genes are TRBV7-2 and TRBJ1-5, with D maybe TRBD1 (6 bases). The CDR3 sequence is 15 residues long. Between the trimmed V and J ends, which lost 5 bases and 4 bases, there was a span of 15 bases. The V gene's germline CDR1 is SGHTA and CDR2 FQGNSA. As DNA, the CDR3 is TGTGCCAGCAGCCAAACCCTACAGGGTAATCAGCCCCAGCATTTT. It yields the protein CASSQTLQGNQPQHF.